This TCR beta chain stems from a study of shared clonotypes between healthy human individuals (dated by TCRdb to 2019 to 2021). About the full investigation: The cohort comprised two women and a few men aged 18 to 49 years. The study deeply sequenced blood TCR repertoires of about 5 healthy adults to estimate repertoire size and the extent of clonotype sharing between individuals. To increase sequencing depth and limit assay-specific biases, TCR repertoire library preparation and sequencing were carried out by different laboratories using diverse techniques. Leukapheresis yielded between about 0.8 and 9.5 billion PBMCs per donor. Beyond this particular receptor, the publication reports: Pairwise subsampling led to the expectation that sequencing depth would affect the degree of clonotype sharing among donors. Because the study included only a small number of donors, the genetic and exposure-history diversity represented was limited. Only blood was sampled, and tissue TCR repertoires likely differ from those in blood.

Comment on this clone: The clone's antigen remains unknown. The record has no base qualities; no much larger clone is one base away.

Trimming removed 3 bases from V and 0 bases from J, leaving 12 bases between the germline ends. Taken from the germline V gene, the CDR1 and CDR2 loops are SGHRS and YFSETQ. The CDR3, from cysteine to phenylalanine, totals 15 residues. CDR3 DNA is the only sequence kept; it has 45 bases, read in frame from the first base. Healthy HIV-negative adults with no recently reported acute infections or vaccinations were included as donors. Every donor was a Caucasian adult living in Nashville, Tennessee, USA. In the unsorted samples, roughly 90 million PBMCs were counted, and genomic DNA was extracted using the QIAamp DNA Blood Mini kit. Blood was obtained by leukapheresis, after which PBMCs were separated by Ficoll-Histopaque density gradient centrifugation and cryopreserved in liquid nitrogen vapor phase. Using the deep immunoSEQ assay, TCR CDR3 regions were amplified from genomic DNA by multiplex PCR. Extracted genomic DNA from each cell subset was distributed evenly across all wells of several immunoSEQ 96-well plates, and each plate was treated as a replicate. For unsorted PBMC, approximately 310 ng genomic DNA, equal to approximately 30,000 T cell genomes, was loaded into each replicate PCR. Genomic DNA from unsorted PBMC was sequenced over ten immunoSEQ deep assay plates. Purified libraries were measured with a Qubit 3.0 fluorometer, size-checked on a Bioanalyzer 2100, and measured again with the KAPA Library Quantification kit. Every immunoSEQ 96-well plate was sequenced on a dedicated single-read 150-cycle Illumina NextSeq 550 flow cell. The original pipeline was this. Because the immunoSEQ output included only junctional sequences and no quality scores, the filtering could not be the same as the filtering used for full-length reads. Sequences were annotated with PyIR, a Python wrapper for IgBLAST v1.9, using IMGT germline references to assign V/J genes and CDR3. Reads were filtered out if the reads had weak V/J assignments (E-value above 1e-6), no CDR3, stop codons, out-of-frame junctions, or ambiguous translated residues. V3J clonotypes were defined as sequences sharing the same inferred V gene, J gene, and CDR3 amino acid sequence. To compute the percentage overlap between repertoires, the number of shared unique clonotypes was divided by the size of the smaller repertoire. Richness of each repertoire was evaluated using RTK rarefaction, the Chao1 estimator, and Recon v2.1 estimates of unobserved clonotypes. Held by TCRdb, this immuneACCESS table contains in-frame sequences only and omits some clones. Under half of the omission traces to an unresolved V gene where checked; the cause of the rest is unknown. D and trimming come from the DNA, and the V and J calls and clone size come from that table. Present in this sample are approximately 500,000 clones, roughly 79% of which were seen just once. The top ten clones comprise 12% of the sample.

Sample: PBMCs. This TCR came from a woman aged 40 to 50 in good health. Some clones in this sample may be carry-over from other donors' samples. The rearranged segments are TRBV5-1 and TRBJ1-1; a tentative D match to TRBD1 spans 6 bases. The nucleotides are TGCGCCAGCAGCTGGACCGGGACAATGAACACTGAAGCTTTCTTT. It specifies CASSWTGTMNTEAFF.